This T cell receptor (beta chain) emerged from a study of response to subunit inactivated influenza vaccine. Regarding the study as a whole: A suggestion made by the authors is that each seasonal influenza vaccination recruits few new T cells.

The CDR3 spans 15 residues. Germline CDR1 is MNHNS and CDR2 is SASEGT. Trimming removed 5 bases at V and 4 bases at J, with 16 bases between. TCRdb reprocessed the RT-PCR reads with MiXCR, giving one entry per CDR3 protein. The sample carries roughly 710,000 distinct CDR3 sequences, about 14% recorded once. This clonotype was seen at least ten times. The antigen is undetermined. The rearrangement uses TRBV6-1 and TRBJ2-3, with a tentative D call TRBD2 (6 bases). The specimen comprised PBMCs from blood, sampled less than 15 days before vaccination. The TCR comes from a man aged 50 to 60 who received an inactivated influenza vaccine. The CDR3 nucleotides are TGTGCCAGCAGTCAACGACTAGTAGGCCCAGATACGCAGTATTTT. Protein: CASSQRLVGPDTQYF.